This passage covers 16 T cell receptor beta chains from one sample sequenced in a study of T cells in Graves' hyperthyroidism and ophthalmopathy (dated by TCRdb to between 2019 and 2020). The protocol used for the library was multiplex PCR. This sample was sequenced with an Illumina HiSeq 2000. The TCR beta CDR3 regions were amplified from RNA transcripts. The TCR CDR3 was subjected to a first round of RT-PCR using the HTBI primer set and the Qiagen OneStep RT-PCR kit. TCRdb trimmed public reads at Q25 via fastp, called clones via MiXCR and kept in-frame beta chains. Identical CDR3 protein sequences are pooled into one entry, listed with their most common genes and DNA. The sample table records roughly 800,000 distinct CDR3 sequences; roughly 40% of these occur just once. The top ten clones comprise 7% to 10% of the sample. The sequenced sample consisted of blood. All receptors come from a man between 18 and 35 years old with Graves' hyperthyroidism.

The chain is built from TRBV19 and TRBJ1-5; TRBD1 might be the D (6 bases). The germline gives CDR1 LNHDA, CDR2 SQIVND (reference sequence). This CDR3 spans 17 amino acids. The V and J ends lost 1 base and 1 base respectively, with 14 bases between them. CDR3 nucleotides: TGTGCCAGTAGTATAGCCACCGGGGGGGCGAGCAATCAGCCCCAGCATTTT. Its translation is CASSIATGGASNQPQHF. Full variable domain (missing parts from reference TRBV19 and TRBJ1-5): DGGITQSPKYLFRKEGQNVTLSCEQNLNHDAMYWYRQDPGQGLRLIYYSQIVNDFQKGDIAEGYSVSREKKESFPLTVTSAQKNPTAFYLCASSIATGGASNQPQHFGDGTRLSIL.

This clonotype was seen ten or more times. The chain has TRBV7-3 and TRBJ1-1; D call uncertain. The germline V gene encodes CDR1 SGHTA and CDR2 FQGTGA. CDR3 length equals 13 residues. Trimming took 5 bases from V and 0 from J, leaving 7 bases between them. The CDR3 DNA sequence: TGTGCCAGCAGCGTACAGATGAACACTGAAGCTTTCTTT. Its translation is CASSVQMNTEAFF.

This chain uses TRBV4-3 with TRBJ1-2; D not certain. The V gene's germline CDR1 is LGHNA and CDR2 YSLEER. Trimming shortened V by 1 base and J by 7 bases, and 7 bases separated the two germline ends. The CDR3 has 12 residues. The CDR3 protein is CASSQAVSGYTF. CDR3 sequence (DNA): TGCGCCAGCAGCCAAGCTGTCTCTGGCTACACCTTC.

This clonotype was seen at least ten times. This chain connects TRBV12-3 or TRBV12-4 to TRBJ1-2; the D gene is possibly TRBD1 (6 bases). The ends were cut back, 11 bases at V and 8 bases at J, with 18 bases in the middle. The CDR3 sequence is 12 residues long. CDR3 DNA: TGTGCCTCACGGCTGGGGGGCTCAGGCTACACCTTC. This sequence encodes CASRLGGSGYTF.

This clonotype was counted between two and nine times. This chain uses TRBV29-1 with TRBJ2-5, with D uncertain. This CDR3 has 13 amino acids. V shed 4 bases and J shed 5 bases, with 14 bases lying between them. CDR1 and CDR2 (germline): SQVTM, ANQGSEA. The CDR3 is CSVGPNPRETQYF. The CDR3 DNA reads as TGCAGCGTTGGACCAAACCCTCGGGAGACCCAGTACTTC.

The CDR3 coding sequence is TGTGCCAGCAGTGAAGGGACAGGAACCTATGGCTACACCTTC. Translation: CASSEGTGTYGYTF. The genes are TRBV2 and TRBJ1-2, with 7 bases fitting TRBD1. Trimming at V came to 1 base and at J to 4 bases, leaving 3 bases not matched to a gene. Germline values: CDR1 SNHLY, CDR2 FYNNEI. The CDR3 consists of 14 residues.

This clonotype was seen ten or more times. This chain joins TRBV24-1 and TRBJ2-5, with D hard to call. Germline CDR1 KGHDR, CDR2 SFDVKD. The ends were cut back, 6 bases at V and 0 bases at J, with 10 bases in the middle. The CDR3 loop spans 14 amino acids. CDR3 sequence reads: CATSTVGNQETQYF. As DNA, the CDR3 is TGTGCCACCAGTACGGTGGGTAACCAAGAGACCCAGTACTTC.

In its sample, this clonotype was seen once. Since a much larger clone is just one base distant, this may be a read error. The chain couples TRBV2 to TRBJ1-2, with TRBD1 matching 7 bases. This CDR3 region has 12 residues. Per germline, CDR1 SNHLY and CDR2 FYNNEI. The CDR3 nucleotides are TGTGCCAGCAGTCGCAGGGGGTATGGCCACACCTTC. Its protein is CASSRRGYGHTF.

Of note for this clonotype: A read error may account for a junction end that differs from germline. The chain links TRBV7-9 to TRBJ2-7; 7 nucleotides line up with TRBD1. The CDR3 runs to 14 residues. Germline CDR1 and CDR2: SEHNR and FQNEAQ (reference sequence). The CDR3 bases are TGCGCCAGCAGCCACGAGGGACAGTCCTACGAGCAGTACTTC. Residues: CASSHEGQSYEQYF.

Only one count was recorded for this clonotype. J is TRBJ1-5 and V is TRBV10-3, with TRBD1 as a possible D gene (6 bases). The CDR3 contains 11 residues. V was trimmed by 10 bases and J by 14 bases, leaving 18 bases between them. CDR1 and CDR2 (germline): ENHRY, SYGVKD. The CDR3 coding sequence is TGTGCCACCCGGGGGGCGCGAAATGAGCATTTT. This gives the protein CATRGARNEHF.

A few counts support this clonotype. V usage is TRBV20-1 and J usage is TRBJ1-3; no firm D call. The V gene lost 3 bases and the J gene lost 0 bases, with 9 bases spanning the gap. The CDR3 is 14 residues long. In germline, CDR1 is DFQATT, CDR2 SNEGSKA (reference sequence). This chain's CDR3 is CSASRGNSGNTIYF. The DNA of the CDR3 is TGCAGTGCTAGTCGCGGTAACTCTGGAAACACCATATATTTT.

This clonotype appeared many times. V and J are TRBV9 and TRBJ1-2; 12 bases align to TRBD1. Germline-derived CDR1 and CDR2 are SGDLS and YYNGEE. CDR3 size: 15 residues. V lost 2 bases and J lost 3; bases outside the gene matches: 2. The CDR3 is CASSVGTGGDYGYTF. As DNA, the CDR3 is TGTGCCAGCAGCGTCGGGACAGGGGGCGACTATGGCTACACCTTC.

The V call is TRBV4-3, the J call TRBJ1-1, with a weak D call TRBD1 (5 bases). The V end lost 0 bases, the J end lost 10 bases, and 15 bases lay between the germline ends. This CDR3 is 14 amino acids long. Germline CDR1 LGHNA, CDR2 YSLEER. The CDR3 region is CASSQDSQGGIAFF. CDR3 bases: TGCGCCAGCAGCCAAGATAGTCAGGGTGGCATAGCTTTCTTT.

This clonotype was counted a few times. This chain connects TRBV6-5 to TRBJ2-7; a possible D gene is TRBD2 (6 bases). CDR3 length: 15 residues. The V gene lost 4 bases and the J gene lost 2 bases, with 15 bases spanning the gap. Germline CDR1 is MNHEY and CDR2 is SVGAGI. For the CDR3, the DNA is TGTGCCAGCAGTTTCACTAGCACCTCCGCCTACGAGCAGTACTTC. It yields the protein CASSFTSTSAYEQYF.

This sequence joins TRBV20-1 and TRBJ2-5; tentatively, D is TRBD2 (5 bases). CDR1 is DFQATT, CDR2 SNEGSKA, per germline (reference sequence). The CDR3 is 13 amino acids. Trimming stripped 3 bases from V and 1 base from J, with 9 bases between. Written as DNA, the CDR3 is TGCAGTGCTAGTATACTAGGCCAAGAGACCCAGTACTTC. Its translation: CSASILGQETQYF.

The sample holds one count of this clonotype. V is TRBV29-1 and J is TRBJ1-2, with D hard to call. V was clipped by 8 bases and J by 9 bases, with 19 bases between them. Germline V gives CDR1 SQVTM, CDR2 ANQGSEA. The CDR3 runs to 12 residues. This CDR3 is CSSSTAQDCYTF. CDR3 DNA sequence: TGCAGCAGTTCCACAGCTCAGGACTGCTACACCTTC.